This is a list of T cell receptor beta chains from one sample in a study of blood T cell repertoires in COVID-19. Measured with immunoSEQ multiplex PCR; TCRdb has only the in-frame clones, and not every one. The profile shows hundreds of thousands of clones, about 87% of them singletons. Sequencing was performed on peripheral blood. The receptors here all came from a woman aged 45-65 years with COVID-19, enrolled during active disease. Both conserved end residues are part of each CDR3. D genes are given only for firm matches. Not all rows give a size; the values are once, few, many and, for expanded clones, a class.

>TRBD1|TRBV24-1|TRBJ2-7|few|17
TGTGCCACCAGTGATACTAGGGGACAGGGATCTATCTACGAGCAGTACTTC
CATSDTRGQGSIYEQYF
>TRBD1|TRBV5-4|TRBJ1-1|-|15
TGTGCCAGCAGTTTCCCCCAGGGGGACACCACTGAAGCTTTCTTT
CASSFPQGDTTEAFF
>TRBD1|TRBV7-7|TRBJ2-7|-|14
TGTGCCAGCAGCTTCGGGACAGGGGCGGTCGAGCAGTACTTC
CASSFGTGAVEQYF
>-|TRBV5-1|TRBJ2-7|-|12
TGCGCCAGCAGCTTGTCCCCTTACGAGCAGTACTTC
CASSLSPYEQYF
>-|TRBV11-3|TRBJ1-1|-|14
TGTGCCAGCAGCTTATTGTCAGGGAACACTGAAGCTTTCTTT
CASSLLSGNTEAFF
>-|TRBV24-1|TRBJ1-2|-|15
TGTGCCACCAGTGATCGCAGGGTAAAAAGCTATGGCTACACCTTC
CATSDRRVKSYGYTF
>-|TRBV4-1|TRBJ2-7|-|14
TGCGCCAGCAGCCACGCCACAGGTCCCTACGAGCAGTACTTC
CASSHATGPYEQYF
>-|TRBV11-2|TRBJ2-7|-|14
TGTGCCAGCACCTACATGCAGGGATGGGACGAGCAGTACTTC
CASTYMQGWDEQYF
>TRBD1|TRBV30|TRBJ1-6|-|14
TGTGCCTGGAGAACAGGGGAACTAAATTCACCCCTCCACTTT
CAWRTGELNSPLHF
>-|TRBV6-2/TRBV6-3|TRBJ1-5|once|16
TGTGCCAGCAGTTACGCGGCAGGGTATAGCAATCAGCCCCAGCATTTT
CASSYAAGYSNQPQHF
>-|TRBV2|TRBJ1-1|-|12
TGTGCCAGAGGAGGGGGGGGCACTGAAGCTTTCTTT
CARGGGGTEAFF
>-|TRBV16|TRBJ2-7|once|12
TGTGCCAGCAGCCATGAAGGGGGCGAGCAGTACTTC
CASSHEGGEQYF
>TRBD1|TRBV27|TRBJ2-5|-|16
TGTGCCAGCAGCCTCGGACAGGGTATATCTTTAGAGACCCAGTACTTC
CASSLGQGISLETQYF
>-|TRBV6-5|TRBJ2-3|-|15
TGTGCCAGCAGCGACGTCAGGGTCGCACAAGATACGCAGTATTTT
CASSDVRVAQDTQYF
>-|TRBV7-2|TRBJ1-1|few|14
TGTGCCAGCAGTCGACTGGACAGGAACACTGAAGCTTTCTTT
CASSRLDRNTEAFF
>TRBD1|TRBV25-1|TRBJ2-1|-|15
TGTGCCAGCAGTGGCCCGGGACAGACCTACAATGAGCAGTTCTTC
CASSGPGQTYNEQFF
>TRBD1|TRBV15|TRBJ1-2|-|16
TGTGCCACCAGCCTTAGTGATAGGACAGGGAACTATGGCTACACCTTC
CATSLSDRTGNYGYTF
>TRBD1|TRBV7-9|TRBJ2-1|-|15
TGTGCCAGCAGCTTCAGGACAGGGAATTACAATGAGCAGTTCTTC
CASSFRTGNYNEQFF
>TRBD1|TRBV11-3|TRBJ2-3|-|14
TGTGCCAGCAGCCAGCGGACAGGGGCAGATACGCAGTATTTT
CASSQRTGADTQYF
>-|TRBV7-8|TRBJ2-5|-|14
TGTGCCAGCAGCCCACCGGGACTCAGGAAGACCCAGTACTTC
CASSPPGLRKTQYF
>TRBD2|TRBV3-1/TRBV3-2|TRBJ2-1|-|16
TGTGCCAGCAGTCCTACGGGACTAGCGGGAGGGAATGAGCAGTTCTTC
CASSPTGLAGGNEQFF
>TRBD1|TRBV6-5|TRBJ2-1|-|15
TGTGCCAGCAGTAAGGGACAGGGGTCCTACAATGAGCAGTTCTTC
CASSKGQGSYNEQFF
>TRBD1|TRBV27|TRBJ2-1|-|14
TGTGCCAGCAGTACCGGGACAGGGGGTTATGAGCAGTTCTTC
CASSTGTGGYEQFF
>-|TRBV6-5|TRBJ2-5|-|14
TGTGCCAGCAGAGTAGTAGCGTTAAAAGAGACCCAGTACTTC
CASRVVALKETQYF
>-|TRBV5-4|TRBJ2-5|-|14
TGTGCCAGCAGCTTGGTCCCAGACCAAGAGACCCAGTACTTC
CASSLVPDQETQYF
>-|TRBV7-2|TRBJ2-3|few|17
TGTGCCAGCAGCTTAAACCCGGGCGGGGTAAGCACAGATACGCAGTATTTT
CASSLNPGGVSTDTQYF
>TRBD1|TRBV5-1|TRBJ2-2|-|17
TGCGCCAGCAGCCGAGGACAGGGGGCGGCGAACACCGGGGAGCTGTTTTTT
CASSRGQGAANTGELFF
>-|TRBV10-3|TRBJ1-1|-|12
TGTGCCATCACCGGGCAAGGGGATGAAGCTTTCTTT
CAITGQGDEAFF